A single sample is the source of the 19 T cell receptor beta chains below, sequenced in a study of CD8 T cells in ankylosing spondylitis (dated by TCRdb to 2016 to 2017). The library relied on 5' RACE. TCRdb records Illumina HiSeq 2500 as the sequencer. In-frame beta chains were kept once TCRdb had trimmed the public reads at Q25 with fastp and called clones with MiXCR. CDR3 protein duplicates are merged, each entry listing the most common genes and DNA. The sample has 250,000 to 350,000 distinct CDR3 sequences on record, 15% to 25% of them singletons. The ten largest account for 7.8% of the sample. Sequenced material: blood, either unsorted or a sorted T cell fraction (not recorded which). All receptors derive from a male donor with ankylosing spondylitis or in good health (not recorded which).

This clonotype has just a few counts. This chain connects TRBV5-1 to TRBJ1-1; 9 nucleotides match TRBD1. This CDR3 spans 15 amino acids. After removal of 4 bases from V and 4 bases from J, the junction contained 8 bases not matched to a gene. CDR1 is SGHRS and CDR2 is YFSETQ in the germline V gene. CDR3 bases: TGCGCCAGCAGCGCAAGGACAGGGGAAAGCACTGAAGCTTTCTTT. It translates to CASSARTGESTEAFF. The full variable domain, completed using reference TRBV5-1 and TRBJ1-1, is KAGVTQTPRYLIKTRGQQVTLSCSPISGHRSVSWYQQTPGQGLQFLFEYFSETQRNKGNFPGRFSGRQFSNSRSEMNVSTLELGDSALYLCASSARTGESTEAFFGQGTRLTVV.

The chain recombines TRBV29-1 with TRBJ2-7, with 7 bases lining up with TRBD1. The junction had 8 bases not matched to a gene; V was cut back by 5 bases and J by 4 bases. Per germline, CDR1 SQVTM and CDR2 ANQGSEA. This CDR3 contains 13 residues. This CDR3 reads CSVRTGDRYEQYV. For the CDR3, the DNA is TGCAGCGTTAGAACAGGGGATCGGTACGAGCAGTACGTC.

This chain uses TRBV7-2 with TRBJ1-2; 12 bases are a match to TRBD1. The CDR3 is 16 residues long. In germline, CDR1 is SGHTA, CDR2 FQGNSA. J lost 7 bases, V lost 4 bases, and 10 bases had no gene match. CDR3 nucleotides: TGTGCCAGCAGCTCAGGGACAGGGGGCGGCGGGGGTGGCTACACCTTC. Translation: CASSSGTGGGGGGYTF.

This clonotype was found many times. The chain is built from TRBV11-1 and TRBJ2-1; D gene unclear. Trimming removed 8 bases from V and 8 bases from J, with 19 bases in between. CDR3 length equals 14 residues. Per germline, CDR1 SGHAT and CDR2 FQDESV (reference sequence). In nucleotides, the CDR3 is TGTGCCAGCGGTCGATCTAGGTTCCCCCATGAGCAGTTCTTC. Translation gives CASGRSRFPHEQFF.

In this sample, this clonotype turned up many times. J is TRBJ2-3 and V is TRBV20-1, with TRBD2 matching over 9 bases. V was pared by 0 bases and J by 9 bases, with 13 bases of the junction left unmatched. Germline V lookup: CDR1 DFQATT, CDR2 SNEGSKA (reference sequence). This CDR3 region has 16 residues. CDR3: CSARDSTASGARTQYF. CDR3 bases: TGCAGTGCTAGAGATAGTACGGCTAGCGGGGCCCGGACGCAGTATTTT.

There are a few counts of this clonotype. The CDR3 loop reads CASSQAAGRVGAQYF. The CDR3 DNA reads as TGTGCCAGCAGCCAAGCGGCGGGACGGGTTGGGGCCCAGTACTTC. The chain has TRBV3-1 and TRBJ2-5; tentatively, D is TRBD2 (6 bases). Deletions cut 1 base from V and 9 bases from J, with 18 bases between. Germline CDR1 is LGHDT and CDR2 is YNNKEL (reference sequence). The length of the CDR3 is 15 residues.

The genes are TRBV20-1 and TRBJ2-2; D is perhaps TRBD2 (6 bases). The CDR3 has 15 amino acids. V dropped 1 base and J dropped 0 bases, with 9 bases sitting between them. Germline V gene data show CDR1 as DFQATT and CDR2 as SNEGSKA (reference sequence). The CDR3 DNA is TGCAGTGCTAGAGCGGGGGTCGCGAACACCGGGGAGCTGTTTTTT. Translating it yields CSARAGVANTGELFF.

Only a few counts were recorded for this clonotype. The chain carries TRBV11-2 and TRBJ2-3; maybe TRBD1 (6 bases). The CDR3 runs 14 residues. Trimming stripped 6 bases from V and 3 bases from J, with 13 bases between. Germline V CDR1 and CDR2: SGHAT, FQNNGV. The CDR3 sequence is CASRPNRVTDTQYF. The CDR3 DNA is TGTGCCAGCAGACCTAACAGGGTGACAGATACGCAGTATTTT.

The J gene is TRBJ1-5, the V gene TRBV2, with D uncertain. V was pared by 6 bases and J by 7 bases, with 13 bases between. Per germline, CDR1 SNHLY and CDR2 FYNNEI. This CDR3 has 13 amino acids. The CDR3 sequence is CASSPQLGQPQHF. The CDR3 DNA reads TGTGCCAGCAGCCCCCAACTCGGACAGCCCCAGCATTTT.

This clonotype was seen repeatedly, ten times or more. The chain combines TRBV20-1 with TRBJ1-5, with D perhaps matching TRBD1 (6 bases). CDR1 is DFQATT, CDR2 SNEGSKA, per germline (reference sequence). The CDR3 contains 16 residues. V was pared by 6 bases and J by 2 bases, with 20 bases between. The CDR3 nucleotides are TGCAGTGCACCCAAGACAGGTGGGGGCGGCAATCAGCCCCAGCATTTT. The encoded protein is CSAPKTGGGGNQPQHF.

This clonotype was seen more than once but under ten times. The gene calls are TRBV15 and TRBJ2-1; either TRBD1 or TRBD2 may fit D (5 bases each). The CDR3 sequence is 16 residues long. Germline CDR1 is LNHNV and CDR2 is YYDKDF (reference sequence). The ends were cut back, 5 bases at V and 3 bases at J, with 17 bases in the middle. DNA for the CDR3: TGTGCCACCAGCCAGAGGGGCGCGGGCAACTACAATGAGCAGTTCTTC. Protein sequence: CATSQRGAGNYNEQFF.

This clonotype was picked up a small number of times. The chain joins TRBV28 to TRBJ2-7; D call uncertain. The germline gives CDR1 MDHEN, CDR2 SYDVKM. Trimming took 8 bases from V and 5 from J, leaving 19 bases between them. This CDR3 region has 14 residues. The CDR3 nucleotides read TGTGCCAGCGTGCGTGGAATAGGCGATGACGAGCAGTACGTC. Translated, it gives CASVRGIGDDEQYV.

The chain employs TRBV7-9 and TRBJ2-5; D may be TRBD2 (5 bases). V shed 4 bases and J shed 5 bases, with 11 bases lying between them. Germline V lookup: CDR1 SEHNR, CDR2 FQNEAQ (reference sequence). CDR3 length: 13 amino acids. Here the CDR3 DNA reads TGTGCCAGCAGCTCGAGAGGGTGGGAGACCCAGTACTTC. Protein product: CASSSRGWETQYF. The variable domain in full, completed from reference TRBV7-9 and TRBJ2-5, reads DTGVSQNPRHKITKRGQNVTFRCDPISEHNRLYWYRQTLGQGPEFLTYFQNEAQLEKSRLLSDRFSAERPKGSFSTLEIQRTEQGDSAMYLCASSSRGWETQYFGPGTRLLVL.

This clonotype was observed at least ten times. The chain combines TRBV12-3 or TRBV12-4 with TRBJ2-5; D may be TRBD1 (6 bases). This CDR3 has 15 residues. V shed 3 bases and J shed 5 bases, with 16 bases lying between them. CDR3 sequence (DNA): TGTGCCAGCAGTTTTAGCCCACAGGGCATGGAGACCCAGTACTTC. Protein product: CASSFSPQGMETQYF.

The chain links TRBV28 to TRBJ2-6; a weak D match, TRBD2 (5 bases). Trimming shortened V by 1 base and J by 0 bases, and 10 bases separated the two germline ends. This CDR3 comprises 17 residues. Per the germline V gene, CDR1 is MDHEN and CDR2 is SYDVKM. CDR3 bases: TGTGCCAGCAGTTTATATAAGCGGCCCTCTGGGGCCAACGTCCTGACTTTC. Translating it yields CASSLYKRPSGANVLTF. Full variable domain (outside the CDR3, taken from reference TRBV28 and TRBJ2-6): DVKVTQSSRYLVKRTGEKVFLECVQDMDHENMFWYRQDPGLGLRLIYFSYDVKMKEKGDIPEGYSVSREKKERFSLILESASTNQTSMYLCASSLYKRPSGANVLTFGAGSRLTVL.

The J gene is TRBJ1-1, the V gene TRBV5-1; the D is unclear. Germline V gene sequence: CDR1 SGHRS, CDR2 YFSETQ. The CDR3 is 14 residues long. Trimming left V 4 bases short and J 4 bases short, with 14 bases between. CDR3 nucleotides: TGCGCCAGCAGCCCCACACTCGAGGGCACTGAAGCTTTCTTT. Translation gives CASSPTLEGTEAFF.

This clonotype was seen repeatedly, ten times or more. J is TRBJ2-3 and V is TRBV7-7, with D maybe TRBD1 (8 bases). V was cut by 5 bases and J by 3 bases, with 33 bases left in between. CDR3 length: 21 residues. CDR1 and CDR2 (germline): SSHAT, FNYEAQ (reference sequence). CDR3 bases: TGTGCCAGCAGCACCATTGCCCCCCAGGGGGCGGGGGAGCGCAAAACAGATACGCAGTATTTT. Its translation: CASSTIAPQGAGERKTDTQYF.

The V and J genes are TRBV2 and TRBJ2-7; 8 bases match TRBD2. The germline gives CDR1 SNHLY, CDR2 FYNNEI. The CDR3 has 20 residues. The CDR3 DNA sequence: TGTGCCAGCAGTGGGGCCTTTAGAGCGGGGGCCACCTTTGGCTTCAGTACCATCGACGTC. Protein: CASSGAFRAGATFGFSTIDV.

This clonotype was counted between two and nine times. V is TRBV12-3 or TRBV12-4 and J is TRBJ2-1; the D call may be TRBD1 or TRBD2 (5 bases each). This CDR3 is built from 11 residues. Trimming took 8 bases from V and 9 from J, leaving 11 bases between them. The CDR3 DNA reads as TGTGCCAGCCGGGGAAGGGGTGAGCAGTTCTTC. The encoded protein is CASRGRGEQFF.